These 32 T cell receptor beta chains share one sample of origin, sequenced in a study of T cell responses to AZD1222 COVID-19 vaccine. Repertoires were generated with immunoSEQ multiplex PCR, while TCRdb's copy carries only in-frame clones and drops some. The sample consists of 110,000 or so clones, 88% of them appearing once. The sequences come from peripheral blood, collected on day 0 of AZD1222 vaccination. These receptors all stem from an adult in good health.

The chain carries TRBV5-5 and TRBJ2-3; 11 bases are a match to TRBD2. This CDR3 spans 16 amino acids. Germline V gives CDR1 SGHKS, CDR2 YYEKEE (reference sequence). Losses at the gene ends were 3 bases for V and 3 bases for J; bases not matched to a gene: 6. CDR3 bases: TGTGCCAGCAGCTGGTTACTAGCGGGAGTGACAGATACGCAGTATTTT. Amino acid sequence: CASSWLLAGVTDTQYF.

The rearrangement links TRBV15 to TRBJ2-1; 13 bases fit TRBD2. This CDR3 comprises 18 residues. The V and J ends lost 2 bases and 7 bases, in that order; junction bases with no gene match: 11. CDR1 and CDR2 from the germline V gene are LNHNV and YYDKDF (reference sequence). CDR3 sequence: CATSRSPQLAGGQNEQFF. The CDR3 DNA is TGTGCCACCAGCAGATCACCCCAACTAGCGGGAGGGCAAAATGAGCAGTTCTTC.

The genes are TRBV4-2 and TRBJ1-4, with TRBD1 matching over 7 bases. The junction had 8 bases not matched to a gene; V was cut back by 2 bases and J by 8 bases. The CDR3 extends over 15 amino acids. The germline gives CDR1 LGHNA, CDR2 YNFKEQ. This CDR3 reads CASSQQGQGEEKLFF. DNA of the CDR3: TGTGCCAGCAGCCAACAGGGTCAGGGGGAGGAAAAACTGTTTTTT.

This sequence joins TRBV10-3 and TRBJ1-1, with no clear D. Trimming stripped 8 bases from V and 5 bases from J, with 15 bases between. This CDR3 is 13 amino acids long. Germline V gives CDR1 ENHRY, CDR2 SYGVKD. CDR3 residues: CAIRTGQWTEAFF. The CDR3 coding sequence is TGTGCCATCCGGACGGGCCAGTGGACTGAAGCTTTCTTT.

The rearrangement uses TRBV6-1 and TRBJ2-1; D is unresolved. Germline CDR1 is MNHNS and CDR2 is SASEGT. This CDR3 has 13 amino acids. Trimming removed 5 bases at V and 7 bases at J, with 12 bases between. The CDR3 region is CASSTMGSNEQFF. The CDR3 nucleotides are TGTGCCAGCAGTACCATGGGAAGTAATGAGCAGTTCTTC.

V is TRBV28 and J is TRBJ2-3; D unresolved. Trimming left V 2 bases short and J 2 bases short, with 5 bases between. The CDR3 consists of 13 residues. CDR1 is MDHEN, CDR2 SYDVKM, per germline. Here the CDR3 DNA reads TGTGCCAGCAGTTTAGGAGTCACAGATACGCAGTATTTT. Amino acids: CASSLGVTDTQYF.

As for this clone: The conserved phenylalanine or tryptophan normally closing the CDR3 is absent here, so this likely arose from a read error. The limits of the CDR3 on the DNA are not certain, so only TCRdb's listed CDR3 is given. The rearrangement links TRBV15 to TRBJ1-4. CDR1 LNHNV and CDR2 YYDKDF come from the germline V gene (reference sequence). The CDR3 spans 13 residues, counting both ends. This CDR3 is CATSPPRGVEAHG.

J is TRBJ2-1 and V is TRBV7-2; D is ambiguous. This CDR3 contains 14 residues. The germline V gene encodes CDR1 SGHTA and CDR2 FQGNSA. V shed 4 bases and J shed 2 bases, with 9 bases lying between them. CDR3 sequence (DNA): TGTGCCAGCAGCTCCTATGGACCCTACAATGAGCAGTTCTTC. This sequence encodes CASSSYGPYNEQFF. Variable domain in full (rest from reference TRBV7-2 and TRBJ2-1): GAGVSQSPSNKVTEKGKDVELRCDPISGHTALYWYRQSLGQGLEFLIYFQGNSAPDKSGLPSDRFSAERTGGSVSTLTIQRTQQEDSAVYLCASSSYGPYNEQFFGPGTRLTVL.

The genes are TRBV2 and TRBJ1-5, with D perhaps TRBD1 (5 bases). Trimming cost V 6 bases and J 6 bases, with 15 bases left between them. Germline loops: CDR1 SNHLY, CDR2 FYNNEI. This CDR3 comprises 14 residues. CDR3 amino acids: CASRLRGSPQPQHF. The CDR3, as DNA: TGTGCCAGCAGGTTAAGGGGATCACCTCAGCCCCAGCATTTT.

The chain joins TRBV9 to TRBJ2-1; 8 nucleotides line up with TRBD2. The length of the CDR3 is 16 residues. CDR1 is SGDLS, CDR2 YYNGEE, per germline. V trimming: 4 bases; J trimming: 5 bases; junction bases outside the gene matches: 11. CDR3 DNA sequence: TGTGCCAGCAGCACGGGGAGTAGCGGGGCCCACAATGAGCAGTTCTTC. Its protein is CASSTGSSGAHNEQFF.

This chain links TRBV15 with TRBJ2-5; D assignment may be TRBD1 or TRBD2 (5 bases each). CDR1 is LNHNV and CDR2 is YYDKDF in the germline V gene (reference sequence). V lost 4 bases and J lost 5, with 11 bases in between. There are 13 residues in the CDR3. The CDR3 nucleotides read TGTGCCACCAGCATTGGGGGAGCGGAGACCCAGTACTTC. Translated, it gives CATSIGGAETQYF.

In DNA form, the CDR3 reads TGTGCCAGCAGCCAAGGGCAGGGGGACAGGGTTTCCGAGCAGTACTTC. Its translation is CASSQGQGDRVSEQYF. This sequence joins TRBV4-2 and TRBJ2-7; 9 positions match TRBD1. With V trimmed by 1 base and J by 6 bases, 10 bases remained unmatched. The CDR3 runs 16 residues. The germline CDR1 and CDR2 sequences are LGHNA and YNFKEQ.

This chain uses TRBV11-2 with TRBJ1-2, with a possible D match to TRBD1 (6 bases). CDR3 size: 12 residues. Trimming removed 8 bases from V and 8 bases from J, with 15 bases in between. Per the germline V gene, CDR1 is SGHAT and CDR2 is FQNNGV. As DNA, the CDR3 is TGTGCCAGCGTCGGGGGGCGGGAAGGCTACACCTTC. It specifies CASVGGREGYTF. The entire variable domain, with the rest obtained from reference TRBV11-2 and TRBJ1-2, is as follows: EAGVAQSPRYKIIEKRQSVAFWCNPISGHATLYWYQQILGQGPKLLIQFQNNGVVDDSQLPKDRFSAERLKGVDSTLKIQPAKLEDSAVYLCASVGGREGYTFGSGTRLTVV.

The gene calls are TRBV28 and TRBJ2-7; 9 nucleotides match TRBD1. J gave up 1 base and V 3 bases, and 19 bases lay outside the gene matches. The V gene's germline CDR1 is MDHEN and CDR2 SYDVKM. The CDR3 runs to 20 residues. This CDR3 is CASSFIQPGQGTYGSYEQYF. As DNA, the CDR3 is TGTGCCAGCAGTTTCATTCAACCGGGACAGGGAACCTACGGGTCCTACGAGCAGTACTTC.

The rearrangement uses TRBV7-9 and TRBJ2-5; D gene unclear. V lost 8 bases and J 1 base, leaving 8 bases between the germline ends. Germline CDR1 SEHNR, CDR2 FQNEAQ (reference sequence). The CDR3 is 12 amino acids. CDR3 amino acids: CASCLVQETQYF. The DNA of the CDR3 is TGTGCCAGCTGTTTGGTCCAAGAGACCCAGTACTTC.

The chain carries TRBV6-5 and TRBJ2-7, with D possibly matching TRBD1 (6 bases). This CDR3 spans 12 amino acids. With 6 bases removed from V and 5 bases from J, the gap between germline ends came to 11 bases. Germline V CDR1 and CDR2: MNHEY, SVGAGI. In DNA form, the CDR3 reads TGTGCCAGCAGACAGGGCCCCCACGAGCAGTACTTC. It codes for CASRQGPHEQYF.

This chain connects TRBV19 to TRBJ1-1, with D possibly matching TRBD1 (6 bases). The CDR3 is 15 residues long. Trimming pared 7 bases from V and 6 bases from J, leaving 21 bases between. Germline V gives CDR1 LNHDA, CDR2 SQIVND (reference sequence). The CDR3 bases are TGTGCCAGTACCGTTGGCGGGGGCGCCGGACCTGAAGCTTTCTTT. Translated: CASTVGGGAGPEAFF.

The chain is built from TRBV3-1 (or the pseudogene TRBV3-2) and TRBJ2-3; tentative D call: TRBD2 (5 bases). Trimming removed 8 bases at V and 0 bases at J, with 15 bases between. The germline CDR1 and CDR2 sequences are LGHDT and YNNKEL (reference sequence). This CDR3 is built from 15 residues. In DNA, the CDR3 is TGTGCCAGCGCTAAGAGCGGTCCTAGCACAGATACGCAGTATTTT. Its protein product is CASAKSGPSTDTQYF.

This chain links TRBV7-6 with TRBJ2-2; tentative D call: TRBD2 (5 bases). This CDR3 region has 16 residues. Trimming took off 1 base at V and 6 bases at J, with 15 bases between the two ends. Germline V CDR1 and CDR2: SGHVS, FNYEAQ. The CDR3 DNA follows: TGTGCCAGCAGCTTAGGTTCTAGCAGCACCGCCGGGGAGCTGTTTTTT. Protein product: CASSLGSSSTAGELFF.

This chain links TRBV5-4 with TRBJ2-7; 8 bases match TRBD2. V shed 1 base and J 3 bases; nucleotides not matched to a gene: 6. CDR1 and CDR2 from the germline V gene are SGHNT and YYREEE (reference sequence). The CDR3 length is 15 residues. The CDR3 bases are TGTGCCAGCAGCTTGAGCGGGAGTTTGGTCTACGAGCAGTACTTC. Protein: CASSLSGSLVYEQYF.

This clone was seen just once. The chain uses TRBV7-2 and TRBJ2-7; D is possibly TRBD1 (6 bases). Germline V gives CDR1 SGHTA, CDR2 FQGNSA. CDR3 size: 15 residues. The V end was cut by 4 bases, the J end by 2 bases, with 15 bases between. The CDR3 spells CASSSSRGNAYEQYF. CDR3 nucleotide sequence: TGTGCCAGCAGCTCCTCCAGGGGTAATGCCTACGAGCAGTACTTC.

V is TRBV18 and J is TRBJ1-1; possibly TRBD1 for D (6 bases). This CDR3 is 16 amino acids long. V shed 0 bases and J shed 6 bases, with 17 bases lying between them. Germline V gene data show CDR1 as KGHSH and CDR2 as LQKENI. CDR3: CASSPPQGWGWAEAFF. The CDR3 DNA reads TGTGCCAGCTCACCACCCCAGGGGTGGGGTTGGGCTGAAGCTTTCTTT.

This chain links TRBV7-2 with TRBJ1-5, with D uncertain. The ends were cut back, 1 base at V and 7 bases at J, with 8 bases in the middle. The CDR3 spans 13 residues. From germline, CDR1 is SGHTA and CDR2 FQGNSA. CDR3 DNA: TGTGCCAGCAGCTTAGGCCCCGGCCAGCCCCAGCATTTT. Protein: CASSLGPGQPQHF.

As concerns this clone: Compared with germline, one end of the junction differs, possibly owing to a read error. CDR3 residues: CASSLAVGPPATNEKLFF. As DNA, the CDR3 is TGTGCTAGCAGCTTAGCGGTAGGACCGCCTGCAACTAATGAAAAACTGTTTTTT. The chain is built from TRBV7-7 and TRBJ1-4, with unresolved D. Germline lookup yields CDR1 SSHAT and CDR2 FNYEAQ (reference sequence). The CDR3 is 18 amino acids.

This chain connects TRBV4-1 to TRBJ2-1; D not resolved. The CDR3 has 12 residues. Germline loops: CDR1 MGHRA, CDR2 YSYEKL. The ends were cut back, 6 bases at V and 5 bases at J, with 8 bases in the middle. CDR3 amino acids: CASRDIDNEQFF. For the CDR3, the DNA is TGCGCCAGCAGAGACATAGACAATGAGCAGTTCTTC.

The V gene is TRBV7-2, the J gene TRBJ2-3; 7 bases are shared with TRBD1. The V gene end was trimmed by 7 bases and the J gene end by 0 bases; junction bases not matched to a gene: 10. The CDR3 length is 16 residues. Germline V gene data show CDR1 as SGHTA and CDR2 as FQGNSA. CDR3 region: CASKRTGLSSTDTQYF. The CDR3 region has the DNA TGTGCCAGCAAGAGGACAGGTCTTTCTAGCACAGATACGCAGTATTTT.

This chain uses TRBV5-1 with TRBJ2-2; TRBD1 or TRBD2 may be the D gene (6 bases each). V lost 4 bases, J lost 2 bases, and 12 bases lay in between. CDR1 is SGHRS, CDR2 YFSETQ, per germline. The CDR3 loop spans 15 amino acids. The CDR3 DNA follows: TGCGCCAGCAGCGCGGGACAAACTAACACCGGGGAGCTGTTTTTT. This translates into CASSAGQTNTGELFF. Full variable domain (remainder filled in from reference TRBV5-1 and TRBJ2-2): KAGVTQTPRYLIKTRGQQVTLSCSPISGHRSVSWYQQTPGQGLQFLFEYFSETQRNKGNFPGRFSGRQFSNSRSEMNVSTLELGDSALYLCASSAGQTNTGELFFGEGSRLTVL.

The chain employs TRBV6-1 and TRBJ2-7; D is perhaps TRBD1 (6 bases). The length of the CDR3 is 19 residues. V was cut by 1 base and J by 3 bases, with 25 bases left in between. CDR1 MNHNS and CDR2 SASEGT come from the germline V gene. CDR3 sequence reads: CASSEVGLGGAKRRYEQYF. The DNA for the CDR3 is TGTGCCAGCAGTGAAGTGGGCCTTGGGGGCGCGAAGCGGCGCTACGAGCAGTACTTC.

The rearrangement joins TRBV6-5 to TRBJ2-1; TRBD2 matches 13 bases. The CDR3 length is 15 residues. Trimming at V came to 6 bases and at J to 9 bases, leaving 8 bases not matched to a gene. Germline V gene lookup returns CDR1 MNHEY and CDR2 SVGAGI. The CDR3, as DNA: TGTGCCAGCAGAGCACTAGCGGGAGGGCCCAGTGAGCAGTTCTTC. The encoded protein is CASRALAGGPSEQFF.

The chain employs TRBV27 and TRBJ2-1, with 7 bases that match TRBD1. CDR1 and CDR2 from the germline V gene are MNHEY and SMNVEV (reference sequence). The CDR3 is 16 residues long. V lost 0 bases, J lost 3 bases, and 5 bases stayed unmatched. The CDR3, as DNA: TGTGCCAGCAGTTTATCGGGACAGCCGCTCTACAATGAGCAGTTCTTC. It codes for CASSLSGQPLYNEQFF.

The rearrangement links TRBV28 to TRBJ2-7; D uncertain. There are 12 residues in the CDR3. The V end was cut by 6 bases, the J end by 4 bases, with 10 bases between. Per the germline V gene, CDR1 is MDHEN and CDR2 is SYDVKM. This chain's CDR3 is CASRNKGYEQYF. In DNA, the CDR3 is TGTGCCAGCAGAAACAAGGGATACGAGCAGTACTTC.

This chain uses TRBV5-1 with TRBJ1-3; possibly TRBD1 for D (6 bases). Germline CDR1 is SGHRS and CDR2 is YFSETQ. The CDR3 loop spans 14 amino acids. V was pared by 2 bases and J by 4 bases, with 10 bases between. In DNA, the CDR3 is TGCGCCAGCAGCTTAGGGACAACGGGAAACACCATATATTTT. It encodes CASSLGTTGNTIYF.